These T cell receptor beta chains were read from a single sample in a study of shared clonotypes between healthy human individuals. The method was immunoSEQ multiplex PCR; TCRdb's version includes in-frame clones alone and lacks a portion of them. Counted here are fewer than 1.6 million clones, approximately 98.5% occurring once; the ten biggest clones make up approximately 0.4%. The sequenced sample was naive CD4+ T cells sorted from blood. The receptors were sampled from a young man in good health. Each CDR3 is given with its conserved first and last residue. A D gene is named only where the DNA matches it firmly. Clone size is not always given. Where it is, it says once, few, many or a class for expanded clones.

j_gene,abundance,d_gene,v_gene,CDR3nt,CDR3aa
TRBJ2-7,.,.,TRBV15,TGTGCCACCAGCACCAGTGGGGCCTACGAGCAGTACTTC,CATSTSGAYEQYF
TRBJ2-1,.,.,TRBV6-5,TGTGCCAGCAGCAGGTGGGCAGGCAACAATGAGCAGTTCTTC,CASSRWAGNNEQFF
TRBJ1-3,once,.,TRBV5-6,TGTGCCAGCAGCCCAAGGGGCCCTAGGGGTGGAAACACCATATATTTT,CASSPRGPRGGNTIYF
TRBJ2-3,.,.,TRBV21-1,TGTGCCAGCAGCAAAGTTCGGAGGGGGAACACAGATACGCAGTATTTT,CASSKVRRGNTDTQYF
TRBJ2-1,.,TRBD2,TRBV11-3,TGTGCCAGCAGCCCTAGGACTAGCGGGAGGGATGAGCAGTTCTTC,CASSPRTSGRDEQFF
TRBJ2-1,once,.,TRBV27,TGTGCCAGCAGTCCCCGACTAGGTTACAATGAGCAGTTCTTC,CASSPRLGYNEQFF
TRBJ2-5,.,TRBD1,TRBV28,TGTGCCAGCAGTTCCCCCGGGCCAGGGGGCGGGGAGACCCAGTACTTC,CASSSPGPGGGETQYF
TRBJ2-3,.,TRBD2,TRBV12-5,TGTGCTAGTGGTTTGGGCACTAGCGGGTTCGCAGATACGCAGTATTTT,CASGLGTSGFADTQYF
TRBJ2-7,.,TRBD1,TRBV7-2,TGTGCCAGCGCCCCACTTCCGGGACAGGCGGGCTCCTACGAGCAGTACTTC,CASAPLPGQAGSYEQYF
TRBJ2-7,.,TRBD2,TRBV27,TGTGCCAGCAGCGCTAGCGGGAGCTCCTACGAGCAGTACTTC,CASSASGSSYEQYF
TRBJ1-5,.,.,TRBV19,TGTGCCAGTAGCGTTCCCGGGCCTAGCAATCAGCCCCAGCATTTT,CASSVPGPSNQPQHF
TRBJ1-2,.,.,TRBV2,TGTGCCAGCAACAGACCTAACTATGGCTACACCTTC,CASNRPNYGYTF
TRBJ2-1,.,TRBD2,TRBV6-4,TGTGCCAGCAGTGCTACTGCAGGAGGTAGCGGGAGGGCCGACGATGAGCAGTTCTTC,CASSATAGGSGRADDEQFF
TRBJ2-2,.,TRBD2,TRBV15,TGTGCCACCAGCAGAACAAGCGGGAGGGCCACCGGGGAGCTGTTTTTT,CATSRTSGRATGELFF